Presented here are 6 T cell receptor beta chains from one specimen sequenced in a study of T cell changes during pregnancy in multiple sclerosis. The table came from immunoSEQ multiplex PCR; TCRdb's copy has only in-frame clones and leaves some out. The sample holds tens of thousands of clones, around 94% seen once. The sequencing here drew on CD8+ T cells from peripheral blood mononuclear cells, taken in the third trimester of pregnancy. All receptors derive from a female donor in good health, enrolled as a control in a pregnancy study.

J is TRBJ1-2 and V is TRBV27, with D uncertain. CDR3 length: 12 residues. Looked up from germline, CDR1 is MNHEY and CDR2 is SMNVEV (reference sequence). V dropped 6 bases and J dropped 7 bases, with 12 bases sitting between them. The CDR3 nucleotides read TGTGCCAGCAGCGAAGGGCGGGGTGGCTACACCTTC. Encoded protein: CASSEGRGGYTF.

CDR3 coding DNA: TGTGCCAGCGGTGACCGAGCGGGGGGGCTTAGCGAGACCCAGTACTTC. This gives the protein CASGDRAGGLSETQYF. The chain is built from TRBV11-1 and TRBJ2-5, with 10 bases fitting TRBD2. Germline-derived CDR1 and CDR2 are SGHAT and FQDESV (reference sequence). Trimming at V came to 8 bases and at J to 5 bases, leaving 14 bases not matched to a gene. The CDR3 loop spans 16 amino acids. Using reference TRBV11-1 and TRBJ2-5 for the parts outside the CDR3, the full variable domain is EAEVAQSPRYKITEKSQAVAFWCDPISGHATLYWYRQILGQGPELLVQFQDESVVDDSQLPKDRFSAERLKGVDSTLKIQPAELGDSAMYLCASGDRAGGLSETQYFGPGTRLLVL.

The chain couples TRBV19 to TRBJ1-2, with TRBD1 as a possible D gene (5 bases). Per the germline V gene, CDR1 is LNHDA and CDR2 is SQIVND (reference sequence). V was shortened by 7 bases and J by 0 bases, with 30 bases between the two germline ends. This CDR3 comprises 20 residues. The CDR3 DNA reads TGTGCCAGTATGACAGCCTCGGGGGTCTCCTCGGATCCTACTAACTATGGCTACACCTTC. This encodes CASMTASGVSSDPTNYGYTF.

The rearrangement links TRBV29-1 to TRBJ1-1; TRBD1 is a possible D gene (6 bases). Germline assignment: CDR1 SQVTM and CDR2 ANQGSEA. V dropped 3 bases and J dropped 4 bases, with 15 bases sitting between them. CDR3 size: 14 residues. CDR3 sequence (DNA): TGCAGCGTTGAGAGGAGGGGGGGCGGCACTGAAGCTTTCTTT. Amino acid sequence: CSVERRGGGTEAFF.

The sample holds a few counts of this clone. This chain joins TRBV4-3 and TRBJ1-2; unclear D gene. The V and J ends lost 2 bases and 9 bases respectively, with 10 bases between them. Germline CDR1 LGHNA, CDR2 YSLEER. This CDR3 comprises 12 residues. The CDR3 reads CASSQNMRSYTF. CDR3 bases: TGCGCCAGCAGCCAAAATATGAGAAGCTACACCTTC.

V and J are TRBV7-9 and TRBJ1-4; TRBD1 matches at 8 bases. This CDR3 spans 14 amino acids. Germline trimming cut 4 bases from V and 2 bases from J; bases unmatched to any gene: 0. The germline CDR1 and CDR2 sequences are SEHNR and FQNEAQ (reference sequence). The CDR3 nucleotides read TGTGCCAGCAGCTGGACAGGGACTAATGAAAAACTGTTTTTT. Translated, it gives CASSWTGTNEKLFF.